This T cell receptor beta chain derives from a study of T cell repertoires in cytomegalovirus infection (dated 2019 in TCRdb). With regard to the full study: Peptide stimulations targeted recently identified HLA-C-restricted CMV epitopes, whose presentation resists viral immunomodulation, together with well-studied HLA-B-restricted epitopes. Because public TCR beta signatures pointed to carriage of CMV infection together with the matching HLA type, the HLA type of each donor mattered for the analysis.

V is shortened by 1 base, J by 1 base, and the region joining them spans 8 bases. CDR1 DFQATT and CDR2 SNEGSKA are derived from the germline V gene (reference sequence). The CDR3 measures 13 amino acids from cysteine to phenylalanine. Just the 39-base CDR3 DNA is kept, in frame starting at base 1. A remark on this clonotype: No antigen is known for it. No base qualities exist here, and no much larger clone lies one base off it.

Read against the paper, the sample's treatment or condition label means: in vitro stimulation with specific CMV peptide epitopes to enrich CMV-specific T cells. Sequencing instrument: Illumina HiSeq 1500. TCRdb reprocessing: public reads trimmed at Q25 with fastp, clones called with MiXCR, in-frame beta chains kept. Under each unique CDR3 protein, matching rows form one entry showing the most common genes and DNA. The sample table lists 200,000 to 250,000 distinct CDR3 sequences, about 38% of them with a count of one. 55% to 60% of the sample belongs to the ten largest clones. General findings and caveats noted by the study authors: The ex vivo response was dominated by HLA-C-restricted CMV-specific TCR beta clonotypes, which also provided the single most frequent clonotype in two of eight donors. Cumulative frequency of public TCR beta family members discriminated carriers of CMV infection plus the relevant HLA type in this cohort and an independent roughly 330-donor cohort.

The receptor's source is a human donor in good health (CMV status not recorded). Some clones in this sample may be carry-over from other donors' samples. The chain links TRBV20-1 with TRBJ2-7; TRBD1 might be the D gene, on 5 matching bases. The material was CD8+ T cells from cultured PBMCs, obtained from culture after CMV antigen stimulation. The sequenced DNA is TGCAGTGCTAGAGTACAGGTTTCCTACGAGCAGTACTTC. Translated, this gives CSARVQVSYEQYF.